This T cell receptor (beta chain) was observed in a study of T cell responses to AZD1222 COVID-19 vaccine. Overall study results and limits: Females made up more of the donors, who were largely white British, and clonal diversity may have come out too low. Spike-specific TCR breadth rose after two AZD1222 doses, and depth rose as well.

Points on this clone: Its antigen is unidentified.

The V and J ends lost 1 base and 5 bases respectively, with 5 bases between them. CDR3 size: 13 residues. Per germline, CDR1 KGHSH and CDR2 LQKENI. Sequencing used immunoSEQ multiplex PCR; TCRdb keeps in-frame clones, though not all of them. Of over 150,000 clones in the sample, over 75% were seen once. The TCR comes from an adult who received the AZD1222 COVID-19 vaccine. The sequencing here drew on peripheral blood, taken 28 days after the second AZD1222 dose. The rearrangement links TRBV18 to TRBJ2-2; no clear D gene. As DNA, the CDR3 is TGTGCCAGCTCACCACTGGGAACCGGGGAGCTGTTTTTT. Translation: CASSPLGTGELFF.